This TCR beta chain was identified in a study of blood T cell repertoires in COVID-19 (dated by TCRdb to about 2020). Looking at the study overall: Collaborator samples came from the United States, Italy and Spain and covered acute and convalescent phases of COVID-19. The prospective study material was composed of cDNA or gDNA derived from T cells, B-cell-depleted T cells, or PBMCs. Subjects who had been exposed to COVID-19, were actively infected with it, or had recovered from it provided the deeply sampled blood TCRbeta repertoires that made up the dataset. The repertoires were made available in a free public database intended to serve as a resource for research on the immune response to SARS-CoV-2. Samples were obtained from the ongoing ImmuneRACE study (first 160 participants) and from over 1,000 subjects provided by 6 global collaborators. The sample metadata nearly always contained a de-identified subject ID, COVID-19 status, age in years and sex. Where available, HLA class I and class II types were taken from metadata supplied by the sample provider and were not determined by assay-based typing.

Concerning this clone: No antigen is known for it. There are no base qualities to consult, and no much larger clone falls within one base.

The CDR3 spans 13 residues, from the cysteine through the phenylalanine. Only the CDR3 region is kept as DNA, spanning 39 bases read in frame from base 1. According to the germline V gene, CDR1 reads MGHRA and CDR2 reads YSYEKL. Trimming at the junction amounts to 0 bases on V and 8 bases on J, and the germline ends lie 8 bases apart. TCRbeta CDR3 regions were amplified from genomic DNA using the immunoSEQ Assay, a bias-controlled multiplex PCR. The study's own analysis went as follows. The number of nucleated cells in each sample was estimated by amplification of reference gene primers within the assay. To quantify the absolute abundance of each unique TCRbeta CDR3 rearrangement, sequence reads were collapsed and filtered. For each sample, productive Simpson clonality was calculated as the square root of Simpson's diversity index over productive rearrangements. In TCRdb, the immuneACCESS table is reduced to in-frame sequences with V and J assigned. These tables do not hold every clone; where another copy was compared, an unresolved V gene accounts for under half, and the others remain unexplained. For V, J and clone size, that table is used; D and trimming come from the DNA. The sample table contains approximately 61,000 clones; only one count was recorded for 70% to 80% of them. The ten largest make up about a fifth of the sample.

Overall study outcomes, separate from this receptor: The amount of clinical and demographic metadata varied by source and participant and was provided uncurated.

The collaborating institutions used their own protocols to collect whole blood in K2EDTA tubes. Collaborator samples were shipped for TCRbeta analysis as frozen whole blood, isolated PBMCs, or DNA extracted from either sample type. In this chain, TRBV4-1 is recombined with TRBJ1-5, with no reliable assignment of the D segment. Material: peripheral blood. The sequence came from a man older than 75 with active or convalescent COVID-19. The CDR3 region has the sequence CASSQEFPEPQHF. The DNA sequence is TGCGCCAGCAGCCAAGAGTTCCCGGAGCCCCAGCATTTT.